The T cell receptor (beta chain) under discussion was sequenced for a study of shared clonotypes between healthy human individuals. Study-level points and caveats: Read depth was anticipated to influence clonotype sharing among donors.

TCRdb's copy holds only in-frame clones and misses some; the assay was immunoSEQ multiplex PCR. The table records 600,000 to 700,000 clones, around 78% of them present only once. Concerning this clone: The antigen is unknown.

This CDR3 is 14 amino acids long. V lost 4 bases to trimming and J lost 9 bases, with 19 bases between them. CDR1 is SGHAT and CDR2 is FQNNGV in the germline V gene. This receptor was identified in a woman under 40 in good health. Sequencing used memory CD4+ T cells sorted from blood. Subset noted: CD45RA-negative fraction. This sequence joins TRBV11-2 and TRBJ2-7, with a tentative D call TRBD2 (5 bases). The CDR3 protein is CASSSYEAQSGQYF. CDR3 nucleotide sequence: TGTGCCAGCAGCTCTTATGAAGCCCAGAGCGGGCAGTACTTC.